The clone carrying this T cell receptor (beta chain) was seen only a few times. Its antigen is unidentified. These data originate in a study of cytomegalovirus exposure and HLA in healthy donors. Study-wide results and limits: The only immune exposure information that was available was CMV serostatus.

It was with 60 Vbeta and 13 Jbeta primers that the PCR ran. Sequencing was performed with immunoSEQ multiplex PCR; in TCRdb, only in-frame clones are kept and a portion is missing. Among around 71,000 clones, approximately 70% were seen once, and the ten largest hold 14%. Germline V gene data show CDR1 as MNHNS and CDR2 as SASEGT. V dropped 5 bases and J dropped 3 bases, with 10 bases sitting between them. CDR3 length equals 14 residues. The TCR originated in a male donor in good health and CMV-seropositive. The sequenced sample consisted of PBMCs. V gene TRBV6-1 combines with J gene TRBJ2-2; no clear D gene. Here the CDR3 DNA reads TGTGCCAGCAGTACTGACTCACACACCGGGGAGCTGTTTTTT. Amino acid sequence: CASSTDSHTGELFF.